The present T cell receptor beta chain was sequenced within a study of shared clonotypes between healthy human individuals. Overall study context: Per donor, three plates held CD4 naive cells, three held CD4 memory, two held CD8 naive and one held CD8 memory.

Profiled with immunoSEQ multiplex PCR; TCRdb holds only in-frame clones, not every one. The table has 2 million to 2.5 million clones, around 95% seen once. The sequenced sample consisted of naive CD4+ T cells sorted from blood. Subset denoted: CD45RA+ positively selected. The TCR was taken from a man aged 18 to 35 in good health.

The CDR3 nucleotides read TGTGCCAGCTCACCAATCGCTAGCGGGAATACGGAGCAGTACTTC. Translation gives CASSPIASGNTEQYF. The chain couples TRBV18 to TRBJ2-7, with 9 bases identical to TRBD2. The CDR3 has 15 residues. The V segment lost 2 bases and the J segment 7 bases; nucleotides outside the gene matches: 9. Germline CDR1 and CDR2: KGHSH and LQKENI.